This T cell receptor (beta chain) was identified during a study of blood T cell repertoires in COVID-19 (dated by TCRdb to about 2020). At the level of the whole study: Samples from collaborators originated in the United States, Italy and Spain and spanned both the acute and convalescent phases of COVID-19. Deeply sampled blood TCRbeta repertoires from subjects exposed to, actively infected with, or recovered from COVID-19 were included in the dataset. Nearly every sample came with metadata listing a de-identified subject ID, COVID-19 status, age in years and sex. Where available, HLA class I and class II types were obtained from metadata supplied by the sample provider rather than from assay-based typing. Samples came from the ongoing ImmuneRACE study (first 160 participants) plus 1,254 subjects from 6 global collaborators. The repertoires were released in a freely available public database intended as a resource for research on the immune response to SARS-CoV-2. The prospective study material was composed of cDNA or gDNA derived from T cells, B-cell-depleted T cells, or PBMCs. Findings and caveats that apply to the study as a whole: The quantity of clinical and demographic metadata differed by source and by participant and was supplied without curation.

From the cysteine through the phenylalanine, the CDR3 covers 15 amino acids. Solely the CDR3 DNA is kept, with 45 bases framed from the first base. Per the germline V gene, SGHTS is the CDR1 and YDEGEE is the CDR2. Germline trimming amounts to 0 bases on V and 6 bases on J, with 6 as the count of junction bases outside the gene matches. The immunoSEQ Assay, a bias-controlled multiplex PCR, was used to amplify TCRbeta CDR3 regions from genomic DNA. The source study handled its data this way. Nucleated cell counts per sample were estimated from amplification of reference gene primers within the assay. Sequence reads were collapsed and filtered to measure the absolute abundance of every unique TCRbeta CDR3 rearrangement. For each sample, productive Simpson clonality was calculated as the square root of Simpson's diversity index across productive rearrangements. Entries here come from immuneACCESS through TCRdb and include only in-frame sequences with V and J called. Some clones fail to appear in such tables; in the studies checked, an unresolved V gene covers under half of the shortfall, and the cause of the remainder is unknown. V and J calls and clone size are those listed in that table; D and trimming were worked out from the DNA. Recorded for this sample are 450,000 or so clones; around 90% of them occurred a single time. Of the sample, 0.8% to 0.9% falls within the top ten clones.

On this clone itself: It lacks a known antigen. Within one base of it there is no much larger clone, and no base qualities were kept.

At one collaborating source in Seattle, patients were enrolled during active infection and were followed longitudinally through the course of disease. Each collaborating institution followed its own protocols to collect whole blood in K2EDTA tubes. For TCRbeta analysis, collaborators shipped samples in one of three forms: frozen whole blood, isolated PBMCs, or DNA extracted from either of those sample types. This TCR derives from a man aged 18 to 29 with COVID-19, enrolled during active disease. Material for sequencing was peripheral blood. In this chain, TRBV5-8 is recombined with TRBJ1-1, and 9 junction bases match TRBD1. The CDR3 sequence is CASSLGTGGSAEAFF. In nucleotides, the sequence is TGTGCCAGCAGCTTGGGAACAGGGGGCAGCGCTGAAGCTTTCTTT.